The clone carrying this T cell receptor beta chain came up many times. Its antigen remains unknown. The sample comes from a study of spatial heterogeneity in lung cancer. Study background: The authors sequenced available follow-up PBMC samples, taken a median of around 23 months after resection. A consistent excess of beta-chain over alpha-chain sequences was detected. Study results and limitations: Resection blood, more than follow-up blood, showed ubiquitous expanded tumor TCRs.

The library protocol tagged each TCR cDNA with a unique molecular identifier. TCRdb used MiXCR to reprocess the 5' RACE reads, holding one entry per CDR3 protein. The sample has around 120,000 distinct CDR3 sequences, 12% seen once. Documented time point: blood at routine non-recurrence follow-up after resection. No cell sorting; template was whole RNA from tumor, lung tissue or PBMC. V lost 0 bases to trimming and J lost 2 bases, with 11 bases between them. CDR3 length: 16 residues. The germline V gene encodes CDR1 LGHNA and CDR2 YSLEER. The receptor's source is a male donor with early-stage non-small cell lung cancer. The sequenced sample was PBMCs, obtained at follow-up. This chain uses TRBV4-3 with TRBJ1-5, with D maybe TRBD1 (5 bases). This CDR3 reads CASSQEPGAGNQPQHF. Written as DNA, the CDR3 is TGCGCCAGCAGCCAAGAACCCGGGGCTGGCAATCAGCCCCAGCATTTT.